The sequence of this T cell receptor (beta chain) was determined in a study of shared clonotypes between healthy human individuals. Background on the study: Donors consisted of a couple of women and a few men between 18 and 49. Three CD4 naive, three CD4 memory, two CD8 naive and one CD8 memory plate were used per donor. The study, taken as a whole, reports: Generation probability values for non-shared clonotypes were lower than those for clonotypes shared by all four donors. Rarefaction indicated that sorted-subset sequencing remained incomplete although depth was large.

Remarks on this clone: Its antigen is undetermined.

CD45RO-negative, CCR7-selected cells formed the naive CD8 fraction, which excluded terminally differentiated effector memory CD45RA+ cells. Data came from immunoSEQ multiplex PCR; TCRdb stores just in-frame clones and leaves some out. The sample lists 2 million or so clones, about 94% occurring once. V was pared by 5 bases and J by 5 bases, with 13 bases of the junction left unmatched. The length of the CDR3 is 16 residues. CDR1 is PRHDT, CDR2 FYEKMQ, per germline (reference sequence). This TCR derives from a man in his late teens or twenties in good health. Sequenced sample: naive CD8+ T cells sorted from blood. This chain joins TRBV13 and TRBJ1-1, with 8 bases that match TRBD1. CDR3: CASSISPGGPLTEAFF. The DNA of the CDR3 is TGTGCCAGCAGCATCAGCCCAGGGGGCCCGCTTACTGAAGCTTTCTTT.